This T cell receptor beta chain was recovered during a study of cytomegalovirus exposure and HLA in healthy donors. Study-level results: As confirmed in vitro, a few CMV-associated chains were specific for CMV antigens.

The PCR was carried out with 60 Vbeta primers and 13 Jbeta primers. Sequencing used immunoSEQ multiplex PCR; TCRdb keeps in-frame clones, though not all of them. The repertoire shows some 200,000 clones; the top ten hold 0.65% to 0.9%. A note on this clone: Its antigen is not identified.

The CDR3 runs 16 residues. V was pared by 2 bases and J by 9 bases, with 20 bases between. CDR1 SGHNT and CDR2 YENEEA come from the germline V gene. This clonotype was sampled from a woman aged 18-30 years in good health and CMV-seropositive. The source material was PBMCs. The V call is TRBV11-3, the J call TRBJ2-1; D possibly corresponds to TRBD2 (6 bases). The CDR3 spells CASSLSGDPLGGEQFF. CDR3 coding DNA: TGTGCCAGCAGCTTATCTGGGGACCCACTGGGAGGTGAGCAGTTCTTC.